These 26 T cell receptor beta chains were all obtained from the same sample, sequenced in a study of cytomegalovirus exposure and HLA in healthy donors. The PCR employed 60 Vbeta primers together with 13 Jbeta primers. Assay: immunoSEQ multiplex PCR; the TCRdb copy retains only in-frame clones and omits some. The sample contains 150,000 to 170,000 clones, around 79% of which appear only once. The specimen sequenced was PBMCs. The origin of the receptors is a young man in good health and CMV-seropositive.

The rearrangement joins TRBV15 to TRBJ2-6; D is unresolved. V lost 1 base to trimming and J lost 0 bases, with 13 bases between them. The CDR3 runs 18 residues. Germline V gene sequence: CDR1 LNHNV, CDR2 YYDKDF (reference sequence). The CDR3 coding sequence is TGTGCCACCAGCAGAGTTCCGGGTACTCACTCTGGGGCCAACGTCCTGACTTTC. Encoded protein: CATSRVPGTHSGANVLTF.

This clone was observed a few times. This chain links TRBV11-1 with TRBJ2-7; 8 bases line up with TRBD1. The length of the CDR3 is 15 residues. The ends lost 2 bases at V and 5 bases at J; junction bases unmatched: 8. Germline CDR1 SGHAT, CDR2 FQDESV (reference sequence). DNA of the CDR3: TGTGCCAGCAGCTTACAGGGGGCGACGTATGACGAGCAGTACTTC. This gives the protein CASSLQGATYDEQYF.

CDR3 DNA sequence: TGTGCCAGCAGCGCCGGGACAGGGCCCTACGAGCAGTACTTC. The encoded protein is CASSAGTGPYEQYF. This chain joins TRBV9 and TRBJ2-7, with TRBD1 identical over 9 bases. The CDR3 consists of 14 residues. The trim removed 3 bases at V and 2 bases at J, leaving 3 bases unmatched. The germline CDR1 and CDR2 sequences are SGDLS and YYNGEE.

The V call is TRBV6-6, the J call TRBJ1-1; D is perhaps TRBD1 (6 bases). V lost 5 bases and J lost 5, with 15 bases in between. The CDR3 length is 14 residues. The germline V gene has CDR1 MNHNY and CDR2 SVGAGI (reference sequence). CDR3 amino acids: CASSKDSSRTEAFF. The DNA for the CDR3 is TGTGCCAGCAGTAAGGACAGTTCTAGGACTGAAGCTTTCTTT.

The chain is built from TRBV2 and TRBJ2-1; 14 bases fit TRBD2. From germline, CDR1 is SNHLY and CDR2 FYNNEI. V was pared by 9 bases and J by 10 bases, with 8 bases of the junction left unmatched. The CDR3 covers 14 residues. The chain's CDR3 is CASLGTSGRGEQFF. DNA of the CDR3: TGTGCCAGTCTCGGGACTAGCGGGAGAGGCGAGCAGTTCTTC. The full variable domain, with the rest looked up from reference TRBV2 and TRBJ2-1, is EPEVTQTPSHQVTQMGQEVILRCVPISNHLYFYWYRQILGQKVEFLVSFYNNEISEKSEIFDDQFSVERPDGSNFTLKIRSTKLEDSAMYFCASLGTSGRGEQFFGPGTRLTVL.

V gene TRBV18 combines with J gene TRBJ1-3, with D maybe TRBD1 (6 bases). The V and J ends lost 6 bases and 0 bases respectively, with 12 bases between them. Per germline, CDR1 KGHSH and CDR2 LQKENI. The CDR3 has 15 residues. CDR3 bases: TGTGCCAGCTCGTCCCAGGGGAGCTCTGGAAACACCATATATTTT. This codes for CASSSQGSSGNTIYF.

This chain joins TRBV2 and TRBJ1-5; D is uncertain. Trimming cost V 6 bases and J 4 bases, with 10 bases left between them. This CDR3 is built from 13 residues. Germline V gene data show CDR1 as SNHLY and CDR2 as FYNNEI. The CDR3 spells CASRGEFNQPQHF. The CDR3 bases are TGTGCCAGCAGGGGCGAATTTAATCAGCCCCAGCATTTT.

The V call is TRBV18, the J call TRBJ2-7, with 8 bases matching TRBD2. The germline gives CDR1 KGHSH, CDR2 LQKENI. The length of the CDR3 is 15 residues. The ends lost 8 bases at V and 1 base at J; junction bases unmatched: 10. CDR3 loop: CASLPGGGGSYEQYF. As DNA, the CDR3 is TGTGCCAGCCTCCCCGGGGGCGGGGGGTCCTACGAGCAGTACTTC.

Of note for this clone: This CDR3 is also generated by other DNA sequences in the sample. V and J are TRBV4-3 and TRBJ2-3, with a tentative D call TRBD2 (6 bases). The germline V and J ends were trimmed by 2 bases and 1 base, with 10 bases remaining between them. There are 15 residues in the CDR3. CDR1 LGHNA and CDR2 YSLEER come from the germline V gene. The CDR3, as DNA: TGCGCCAGCAGCCAAAGGAGGGTCGGCACAGATACGCAGTATTTT. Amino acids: CASSQRRVGTDTQYF.

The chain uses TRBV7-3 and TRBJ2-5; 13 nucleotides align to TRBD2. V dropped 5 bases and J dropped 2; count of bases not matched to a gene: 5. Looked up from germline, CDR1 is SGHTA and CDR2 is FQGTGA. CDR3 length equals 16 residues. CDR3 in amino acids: CASSTGLAGIQETQYF. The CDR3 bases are TGTGCCAGCAGCACGGGACTAGCGGGAATTCAAGAGACCCAGTACTTC.

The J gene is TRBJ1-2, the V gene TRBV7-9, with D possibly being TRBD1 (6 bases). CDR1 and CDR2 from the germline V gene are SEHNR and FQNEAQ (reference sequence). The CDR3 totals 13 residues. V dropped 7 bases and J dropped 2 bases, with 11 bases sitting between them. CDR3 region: CASTTQGNYGYTF. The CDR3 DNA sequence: TGTGCCAGCACTACACAGGGAAACTATGGCTACACCTTC. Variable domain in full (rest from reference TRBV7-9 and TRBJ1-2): DTGVSQNPRHKITKRGQNVTFRCDPISEHNRLYWYRQTLGQGPEFLTYFQNEAQLEKSRLLSDRFSAERPKGSFSTLEIQRTEQGDSAMYLCASTTQGNYGYTFGSGTRLTVV.

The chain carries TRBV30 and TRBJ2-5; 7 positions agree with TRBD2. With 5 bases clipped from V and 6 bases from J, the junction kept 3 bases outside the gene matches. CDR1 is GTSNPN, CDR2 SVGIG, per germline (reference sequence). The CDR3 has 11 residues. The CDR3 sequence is CAWAGDKTQYF. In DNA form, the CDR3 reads TGTGCCTGGGCGGGGGATAAGACCCAGTACTTC.

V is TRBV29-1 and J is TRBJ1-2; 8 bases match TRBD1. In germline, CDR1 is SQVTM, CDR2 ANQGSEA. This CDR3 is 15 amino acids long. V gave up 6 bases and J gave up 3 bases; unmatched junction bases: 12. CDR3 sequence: CSVLPPGGIYYGYTF. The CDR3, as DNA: TGCAGCGTGTTACCTCCAGGGGGCATCTACTATGGCTACACCTTC.

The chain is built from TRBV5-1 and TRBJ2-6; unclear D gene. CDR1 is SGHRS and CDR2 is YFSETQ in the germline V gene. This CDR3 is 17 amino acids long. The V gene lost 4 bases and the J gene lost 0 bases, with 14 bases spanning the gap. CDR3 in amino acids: CASSPAATGSGANVLTF. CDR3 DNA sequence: TGCGCCAGCAGCCCAGCCGCGACTGGCTCTGGGGCCAACGTCCTGACTTTC. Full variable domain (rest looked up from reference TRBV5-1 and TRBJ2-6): KAGVTQTPRYLIKTRGQQVTLSCSPISGHRSVSWYQQTPGQGLQFLFEYFSETQRNKGNFPGRFSGRQFSNSRSEMNVSTLELGDSALYLCASSPAATGSGANVLTFGAGSRLTVL.

The CDR3: CASSHGSGTEAFF. In DNA form, the CDR3 reads TGTGCCAGCAGCCACGGGTCAGGGACTGAAGCTTTCTTT. This chain uses TRBV11-3 with TRBJ1-1, with D possibly TRBD1 on 5 matching bases. With 5 bases removed from V and 5 bases from J, the gap between germline ends came to 12 bases. The length of the CDR3 is 13 residues. Looked up from germline, CDR1 is SGHNT and CDR2 is YENEEA.

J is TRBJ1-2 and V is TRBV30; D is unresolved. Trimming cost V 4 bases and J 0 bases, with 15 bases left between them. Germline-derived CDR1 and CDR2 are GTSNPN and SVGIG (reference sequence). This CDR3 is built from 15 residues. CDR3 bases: TGTGCCTGGACAAAACCCCCAGTTTCTAACTATGGCTACACCTTC. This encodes CAWTKPPVSNYGYTF.

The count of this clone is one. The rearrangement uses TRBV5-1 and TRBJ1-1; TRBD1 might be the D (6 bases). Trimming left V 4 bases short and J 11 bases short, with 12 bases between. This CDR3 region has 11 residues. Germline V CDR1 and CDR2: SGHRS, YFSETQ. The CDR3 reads CASSDRRLAFF. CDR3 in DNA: TGCGCCAGCAGCGACAGGAGGTTGGCTTTCTTT. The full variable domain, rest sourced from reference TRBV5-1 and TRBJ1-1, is KAGVTQTPRYLIKTRGQQVTLSCSPISGHRSVSWYQQTPGQGLQFLFEYFSETQRNKGNFPGRFSGRQFSNSRSEMNVSTLELGDSALYLCASSDRRLAFFGQGTRLTVV.

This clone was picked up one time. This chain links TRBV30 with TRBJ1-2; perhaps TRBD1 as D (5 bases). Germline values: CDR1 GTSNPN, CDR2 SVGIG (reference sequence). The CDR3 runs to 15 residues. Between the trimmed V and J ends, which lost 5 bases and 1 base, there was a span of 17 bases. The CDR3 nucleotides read TGTGCCTGGGGGGGAGGACAAGCTCTTAACTATGGCTACACCTTC. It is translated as CAWGGGQALNYGYTF.

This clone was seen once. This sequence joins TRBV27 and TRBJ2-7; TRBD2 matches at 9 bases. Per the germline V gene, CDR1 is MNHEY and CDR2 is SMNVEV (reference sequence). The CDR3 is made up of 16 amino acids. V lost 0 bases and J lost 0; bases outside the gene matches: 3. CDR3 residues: CASSLSLAGSSYEQYF. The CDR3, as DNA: TGTGCCAGCAGTTTATCCCTAGCGGGGAGCTCCTACGAGCAGTACTTC.

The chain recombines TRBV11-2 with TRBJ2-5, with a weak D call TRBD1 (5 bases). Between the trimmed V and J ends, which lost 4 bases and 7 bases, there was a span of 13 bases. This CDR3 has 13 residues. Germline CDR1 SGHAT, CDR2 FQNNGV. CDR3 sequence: CASSYPRQGTQYF. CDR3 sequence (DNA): TGTGCCAGCAGCTACCCCCGCCAGGGGACCCAGTACTTC.

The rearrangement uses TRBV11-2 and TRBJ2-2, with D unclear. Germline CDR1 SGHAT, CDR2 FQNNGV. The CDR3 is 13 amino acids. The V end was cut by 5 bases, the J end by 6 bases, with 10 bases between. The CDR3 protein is CASSPGVPGELFF. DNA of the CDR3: TGTGCCAGCAGCCCCGGAGTGCCCGGGGAGCTGTTTTTT.

The CDR3 loop reads CASSQRGQDGYGYTF. The CDR3 DNA reads TGCGCCAGCAGCCAACGCGGACAGGATGGCTATGGCTACACCTTC. The genes are TRBV4-3 and TRBJ1-2, with 7 bases aligning to TRBD1. Germline V lookup: CDR1 LGHNA, CDR2 YSLEER. The CDR3 spans 15 residues. V shed 2 bases and J 4 bases; nucleotides not matched to a gene: 7.

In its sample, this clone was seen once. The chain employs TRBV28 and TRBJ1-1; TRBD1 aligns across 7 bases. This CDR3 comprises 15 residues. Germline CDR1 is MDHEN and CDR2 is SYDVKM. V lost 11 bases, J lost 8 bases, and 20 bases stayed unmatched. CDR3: CAGGEFGGQPEEAFF. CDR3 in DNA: TGTGCCGGCGGAGAGTTTGGGGGACAGCCAGAGGAAGCTTTCTTT.

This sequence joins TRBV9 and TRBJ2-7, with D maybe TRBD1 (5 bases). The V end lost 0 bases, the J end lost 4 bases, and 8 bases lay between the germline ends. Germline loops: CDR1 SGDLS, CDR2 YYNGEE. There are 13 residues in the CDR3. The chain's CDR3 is CASSVAAGYEQYF. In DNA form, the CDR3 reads TGTGCCAGCAGCGTAGCTGCAGGGTACGAGCAGTACTTC. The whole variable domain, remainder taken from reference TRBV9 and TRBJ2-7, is DSGVTQTPKHLITATGQRVTLRCSPRSGDLSVYWYQQSLDQGLQFLIQYYNGEERAKGNILERFSAQQFPDLHSELNLSSLELGDSALYFCASSVAAGYEQYFGPGTRLTVT.

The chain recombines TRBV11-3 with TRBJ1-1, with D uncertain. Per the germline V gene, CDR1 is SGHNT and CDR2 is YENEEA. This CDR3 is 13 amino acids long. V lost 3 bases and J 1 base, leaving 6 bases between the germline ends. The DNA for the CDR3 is TGTGCCAGCAGCTTTAATAGGAACACTGAAGCTTTCTTT. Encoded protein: CASSFNRNTEAFF.

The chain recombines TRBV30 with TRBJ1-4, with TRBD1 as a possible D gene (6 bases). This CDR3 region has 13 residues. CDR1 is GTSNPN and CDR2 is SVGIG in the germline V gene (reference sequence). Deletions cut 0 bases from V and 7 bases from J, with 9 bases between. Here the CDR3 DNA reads TGTGCCTGGAGTGTTGGCAGGGGTGAAAAACTGTTTTTT. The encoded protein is CAWSVGRGEKLFF.